The clone carrying this T cell receptor (beta chain) has more than one count but fewer than ten. The antigen is unknown. Trimming removed 2 bases from V and 7 bases from J, with 14 bases in between. This CDR3 contains 13 residues. From germline, CDR1 is GTSNPN and CDR2 SVGIG (reference sequence). The entry originates in a study of T cell responses to AZD1222 COVID-19 vaccine. Whole-study results and caveats: Variant regions that are unmutated are reportedly the target of nearly half of spike-specific TCRs. Baseline antibody screening turned up just six seropositive AZD1222 recipients. Donors were mostly white British, more females; clonal diversity possibly underestimated. Recipients of two AZD1222 doses showed rising Spike-specific TCR breadth and depth.

Clones were read by immunoSEQ multiplex PCR, and TCRdb kept only the in-frame ones, dropping some. The table shows 150,000 to 180,000 clones, with 80% to 90% occurring only once. The starting material was peripheral blood, obtained 28 days after the second AZD1222 dose. The J gene is TRBJ2-5, the V gene TRBV30, with TRBD2 as a possible D gene (5 bases). The TCR originated in an adult who received the AZD1222 COVID-19 vaccine. The CDR3 region is CAWSSGIGVTQYF. CDR3 DNA: TGTGCCTGGAGTTCCGGGATTGGGGTGACCCAGTACTTC.